These 7 T cell receptor beta chains were all obtained from the same sample, sequenced in a study of shared clonotypes between healthy human individuals. Repertoires were generated with immunoSEQ multiplex PCR, while TCRdb's copy carries only in-frame clones and drops some. The profile shows 150,000 to 200,000 clones, around 63% of them singletons. Sequenced material: memory CD4+ T cells sorted from blood. As to subset: CD45RA-negative fraction. The receptor set was obtained from a man aged 30 to 39 in good health.

This clone has more than one count but fewer than ten. CDR3: CASSYDRGEAFF. CDR3 nucleotide sequence: TGTGCCAGCAGTTACGACAGGGGAGAAGCTTTCTTT. The chain is built from TRBV6-5 and TRBJ1-1, with 8 bases that match TRBD1. The germline V gene encodes CDR1 MNHEY and CDR2 SVGAGI. The CDR3 loop spans 12 amino acids. Trimming cost V 2 bases and J 8 bases; bases outside gene matches: 1.

V gene TRBV2 combines with J gene TRBJ1-2, with TRBD1 as a possible D gene (5 bases). The CDR3 sequence is 12 residues long. Germline loops: CDR1 SNHLY, CDR2 FYNNEI. V lost 2 bases, J lost 7 bases, and 8 bases lay in between. CDR3 region: CASSEQGGGYTF. CDR3 nucleotide sequence: TGTGCCAGCAGTGAACAGGGCGGTGGCTACACCTTC.

This clone was counted between two and nine times. V is TRBV7-9 and J is TRBJ2-1, with 11 bases that match TRBD2. The V gene end was trimmed by 4 bases and the J gene end by 8 bases; junction bases not matched to a gene: 4. Germline V gene data show CDR1 as SEHNR and CDR2 as FQNEAQ (reference sequence). The CDR3 is 14 residues long. The CDR3 nucleotides are TGTGCCAGCAGCTCACTAGCGGGAGATTATGAGCAGTTCTTC. This translates into CASSSLAGDYEQFF.

The chain employs TRBV7-2 and TRBJ2-5, with a tentative D call TRBD2 (6 bases). Germline lookup yields CDR1 SGHTA and CDR2 FQGNSA. This CDR3 region has 15 residues. V lost 1 base to trimming and J lost 4 bases, with 13 bases between them. CDR3 residues: CASSLGPSAIETQYF. The CDR3 region has the DNA TGTGCCAGCAGCTTAGGCCCTAGCGCAATAGAGACCCAGTACTTC. Complete variable domain (other parts from reference TRBV7-2 and TRBJ2-5): GAGVSQSPSNKVTEKGKDVELRCDPISGHTALYWYRQSLGQGLEFLIYFQGNSAPDKSGLPSDRFSAERTGGSVSTLTIQRTQQEDSAVYLCASSLGPSAIETQYFGPGTRLLVL.

The V and J genes are TRBV6-6 and TRBJ1-3; D gene ambiguous. Germline CDR1 MNHNY, CDR2 SVGAGI (reference sequence). Trimming left V 1 base short and J 4 bases short, with 8 bases between. The length of the CDR3 is 14 residues. CDR3 bases: TGTGCCAGCAGTTACTACGCGGCCGGAAACACCATATATTTT. Amino acids: CASSYYAAGNTIYF.

This clone has just a few counts. The rearrangement uses TRBV2 and TRBJ1-4; 7 bases map to TRBD1. Trimming cost V 5 bases and J 5 bases; bases outside gene matches: 2. In germline, CDR1 is SNHLY, CDR2 FYNNEI. CDR3 length equals 13 residues. CDR3 DNA sequence: TGTGCCAGCAGTTCCAGGGGGAATGAAAAACTGTTTTTT. Amino acid sequence: CASSSRGNEKLFF.

This rearrangement joins TRBV5-4 to TRBJ2-5; D tentatively reads TRBD1 or TRBD2 (5 bases each). Germline V CDR1 and CDR2: SGHNT, YYREEE (reference sequence). CDR3 length: 14 residues. V dropped 4 bases and J dropped 3 bases, with 13 bases sitting between them. In DNA form, the CDR3 reads TGTGCCAGCAGCGTCCGGGGCAATGAAGAGACCCAGTACTTC. This translates into CASSVRGNEETQYF.